These 19 T cell receptor beta chains came from one sample sequenced in a study of early T cells in non-severe SARS-CoV-2 infection. TCRdb ran MiXCR on the 5' RACE reads and lists one entry per CDR3 protein. The sample carries about 27,000 distinct CDR3 sequences, about 4% recorded once. Source material: whole blood. Source of these receptors: an adult who was a healthcare worker with PCR-confirmed SARS-CoV-2 infection or an uninfected control (not recorded which).

This clonotype was picked up many times. The chain's CDR3 is CAISLGNNQPQHF. Written as DNA, the CDR3 is TGTGCCATTAGCCTGGGAAACAATCAGCCCCAGCATTTT. This chain links TRBV7-8 with TRBJ1-5; D not resolved. V was trimmed by 10 bases and J by 3 bases, leaving 13 bases between them. The CDR3 contains 13 residues. Germline-derived CDR1 and CDR2 are SGHVS and FQNEAQ.

This clonotype has ten or more counts. CDR3 nucleotide sequence: TGTGCCAGCAGTAGGGGAGGTAGCGGCCTAAATGAGCAGTTCTTC. It yields the protein CASSRGGSGLNEQFF. The chain uses TRBV27 and TRBJ2-1; possible D gene TRBD2, 6 bases. V was clipped by 5 bases and J by 7 bases, with 18 bases between them. CDR3 length: 15 amino acids. Germline loops: CDR1 MNHEY, CDR2 SMNVEV (reference sequence).

This clonotype came up many times. The rearrangement joins TRBV7-8 to TRBJ1-2, with 7 bases lining up with TRBD1. CDR1 is SGHVS, CDR2 FQNEAQ, per germline. The CDR3 covers 14 residues. The V gene end was trimmed by 1 base and the J gene end by 6 bases; junction bases not matched to a gene: 5. The CDR3 DNA reads TGTGCCAGCAGCTTAGGGACAGGTCTCAATGGCTACACCTTC. Translation gives CASSLGTGLNGYTF.

This clonotype was detected ten times or more. This chain connects TRBV6-2 or TRBV6-3 to TRBJ2-6, with D tentatively TRBD1 (6 bases). The CDR3 is 17 amino acids. The germline gives CDR1 MNHEY, CDR2 SVGEGT. The ends were cut back, 6 bases at V and 4 bases at J, with 19 bases in the middle. The CDR3 region is CASRDPAGAGGANVLTF. DNA of the CDR3: TGTGCCAGCAGAGACCCTGCAGGGGCAGGGGGGGCCAACGTCCTGACTTTC.

There are many counts of this clonotype. This sequence joins TRBV28 and TRBJ1-1; D not certain. This CDR3 contains 14 residues. From germline, CDR1 is MDHEN and CDR2 SYDVKM. Trimming stripped 6 bases from V and 2 bases from J, with 13 bases between. The CDR3 nucleotides read TGTGCCAGCAGGTTGGCCCAGGTAAACACTGAAGCTTTCTTT. Translated, it gives CASRLAQVNTEAFF.

The sample holds many counts of this clonotype. This chain joins TRBV20-1 and TRBJ2-1; 13 nucleotides align to TRBD2. Germline V gene sequence: CDR1 DFQATT, CDR2 SNEGSKA (reference sequence). V lost 0 bases, J lost 0 bases, and 2 bases stayed unmatched. The CDR3 is 17 residues long. CDR3 amino acids: CSARDRTSGSSYNEQFF. Written as DNA, the CDR3 is TGCAGTGCTAGAGACCGGACTAGCGGGAGCTCCTACAATGAGCAGTTCTTC.

This clonotype was found many times. The genes are TRBV6-5 and TRBJ2-1, with 8 bases lining up with TRBD2. The CDR3 is 16 amino acids. With V trimmed by 7 bases and J by 4 bases, 12 bases remained unmatched. Germline CDR1 is MNHEY and CDR2 is SVGAGI. CDR3 amino acids: CASTYGLASLYNEQFF. The CDR3 DNA reads as TGTGCCAGCACCTATGGACTAGCATCCCTTTACAATGAGCAGTTCTTC.

This chain joins TRBV12-3 or TRBV12-4 and TRBJ2-5; TRBD2 matches at 7 bases. V dropped 0 bases and J dropped 5; count of bases not matched to a gene: 3. CDR3 length: 14 amino acids. CDR3 region: CASSLAGGPETQYF. The CDR3 DNA reads as TGTGCCAGCAGTTTAGCGGGAGGGCCGGAGACCCAGTACTTC.

The sample holds many counts of this clonotype. The chain is built from TRBV6-2 or TRBV6-3 and TRBJ2-7; D unclear. This CDR3 contains 15 residues. V dropped 6 bases and J dropped 2 bases, with 17 bases sitting between them. Germline V lookup: CDR1 MNHEY, CDR2 SVGEGT. The CDR3 DNA reads TGTGCCAGCAGCCCCATCGGCAGGATTCCCTACGAGCAGTACGTC. Translation gives CASSPIGRIPYEQYV.

In this sample, this clonotype turned up many times. The chain recombines TRBV6-6 with TRBJ2-7, with D perhaps TRBD2 (6 bases). The CDR3 length is 15 residues. Germline V lookup: CDR1 MNHNY, CDR2 SVGAGI (reference sequence). Between the trimmed V and J ends, which lost 6 bases and 4 bases, there was a span of 19 bases. Written as DNA, the CDR3 is TGTGCCAGCAGATACGAGGGGACTTCCACATACGAGCAGTACTTC. This codes for CASRYEGTSTYEQYF.

The sample holds a few counts of this clonotype. A much larger clone differs by one base, so this may be a read error. The chain carries TRBV9 and TRBJ2-1, with D possibly being TRBD1 (5 bases). This CDR3 has 17 residues. Germline-derived CDR1 and CDR2 are SGDLS and YYNGEE. CDR3 DNA sequence: TGTGCCAGCAGCGTAAACGCTAGGGGCGGCTCCTACAATGAGCAGTCCTTC. Amino acids: CASSVNARGGSYNEQSF. The whole variable domain, remainder taken from reference TRBV9 and TRBJ2-1, is DSGVTQTPKHLITATGQRVTLRCSPRSGDLSVYWYQQSLDQGLQFLIQYYNGEERAKGNILERFSAQQFPDLHSELNLSSLELGDSALYFCASSVNARGGSYNEQSFGPGTRLTVL.

This clonotype was counted a few times. V usage is TRBV20-1 and J usage is TRBJ2-3; 13 bases agree with TRBD2. From germline, CDR1 is DFQATT and CDR2 SNEGSKA (reference sequence). Trimming removed 1 base from V and 7 bases from J; junction bases left unmatched: 5. The CDR3 is 15 residues long. CDR3 region: CSARGTSGRLNTQYF. The CDR3 DNA is TGCAGTGCTAGAGGGACTAGCGGGAGATTGAATACGCAGTATTTT.

In its sample, this clonotype was seen many times. The rearrangement joins TRBV15 to TRBJ2-3; TRBD2 matches 7 bases. The CDR3 totals 15 residues. Germline V gives CDR1 LNHNV, CDR2 YYDKDF (reference sequence). The junction had 6 bases not matched to a gene; V was cut back by 4 bases and J by 2 bases. CDR3 protein: CATSKNSGNTDTQYF. The CDR3 nucleotides read TGTGCCACCAGCAAAAACAGCGGGAACACAGATACGCAGTATTTT.

This clonotype appeared many times. This sequence joins TRBV20-1 and TRBJ1-5; D possibly corresponds to TRBD1 (6 bases). CDR1 is DFQATT, CDR2 SNEGSKA, per germline (reference sequence). This CDR3 is built from 15 residues. V was pared by 2 bases and J by 2 bases, with 13 bases between. The CDR3 DNA reads TGCAGTGCTAGAAGGGAGGACAGTCGCAATCAGCCCCAGCATTTT. This translates into CSARREDSRNQPQHF.

This clonotype appeared many times. The chain carries TRBV6-5 and TRBJ1-2; D is uncertain. Trimming pared 2 bases from V and 4 bases from J, leaving 11 bases between. The germline CDR1 and CDR2 sequences are MNHEY and SVGAGI. The CDR3 spans 14 residues. CDR3 in amino acids: CASSYGSRGYGYTF. CDR3 nucleotides: TGTGCCAGCAGTTACGGATCCCGAGGCTATGGCTACACCTTC.

This clonotype was counted at least ten times. J is TRBJ2-1 and V is TRBV11-2; 9 bases are a match to TRBD2. After removal of 1 base from V and 5 bases from J, the junction contained 9 bases not matched to a gene. The CDR3 is made up of 17 amino acids. Germline lookup yields CDR1 SGHAT and CDR2 FQNNGV. Here the CDR3 DNA reads TGTGCCAGCAGCTTAGGAGGGGCAGCGGGAGGACACAATGAGCAGTTCTTC. This sequence encodes CASSLGGAAGGHNEQFF.

V usage is TRBV29-1 and J usage is TRBJ2-5; 10 nucleotides agree with TRBD1. Per germline, CDR1 SQVTM and CDR2 ANQGSEA. V lost 6 bases, J lost 1 base, and 5 bases stayed unmatched. This CDR3 comprises 14 residues. CDR3 nucleotide sequence: TGCAGCGTCGCACGGGACAGGGGCCAAGAGACCCAGTACTTC. Residues: CSVARDRGQETQYF. Full variable domain (rest looked up from reference TRBV29-1 and TRBJ2-5): SAVISQKPSRDICQRGTSLTIQCQVDSQVTMMFWYRQQPGQSLTLIATANQGSEATYESGFVIDKFPISRPNLTFSTLTVSNMSPEDSSIYLCSVARDRGQETQYFGPGTRLLVL.

This clonotype came up many times. Its ends do not fully match the called genes, so a read error is possible. V is TRBV7-7 and J is TRBJ2-1; D gene unclear. The length of the CDR3 is 16 residues. CDR1 and CDR2 (germline): SSHAT, FNYEAQ (reference sequence). The CDR3 nucleotides are TGTGCTAGCAGCTTAGGAAAGGCCCGCTCCTACAATGAGCAGTTCTTC. Translating it yields CASSLGKARSYNEQFF.

This clonotype occurred many times. The V gene is TRBV12-3 or TRBV12-4, the J gene TRBJ2-1, with D perhaps matching TRBD2 (5 bases). V was shortened by 3 bases and J by 8 bases, with 8 bases between the two germline ends. The CDR3 runs 12 residues. The CDR3 nucleotides read TGTGCCAGCAGTTTGGTGGGAGATGAGCAGTTCTTC. This sequence encodes CASSLVGDEQFF.